The text below deals with one TCR beta chain. TCRdb keeps only in-frame clones here, not all; method: immunoSEQ multiplex PCR. The table shows around 29,000 clones, with around 90% occurring only once. The CDR3 has 15 amino acids. V trimming: 5 bases; J trimming: 3 bases; junction bases outside the gene matches: 6. Germline CDR1 reads MNHNY; CDR2 reads SVGAGI (reference sequence). These data come from a study of T cell changes during pregnancy in multiple sclerosis. This chain connects TRBV6-6 to TRBJ1-3; 8 bases match TRBD1. The receptor was isolated from a female donor with multiple sclerosis, enrolled in a pregnancy study. The sample was CD4+ T cells from peripheral blood mononuclear cells, taken in the first trimester of pregnancy. This chain's CDR3 is CASSNPGQGGNTIYF. CDR3 sequence (DNA): TGTGCCAGCAGTAACCCCGGACAGGGTGGAAACACCATATATTTT.